This TCR beta chain is drawn from a study of blood T cell repertoires in COVID-19. Overall study context: The United States, Italy and Spain provided the acute and convalescent COVID-19 samples. T cells, B-cell-depleted T cells, or PBMCs provided the cDNA or gDNA that served as material.

Original analysis: Reference gene primers were amplified, and this amplification served to estimate nucleated cell counts. Sequencing was performed with immunoSEQ multiplex PCR; in TCRdb, only in-frame clones are kept and a portion is missing. V, J and clone size are taken as reported in that table, and D and trimming were inferred from the DNA itself. The sample gives fewer than 400,000 clones, about 83% of which show up once; approximately 3% is in the top ten. The V segment lost 0 bases and the J segment 5 bases; nucleotides outside the gene matches: 9. The CDR3 is 16 residues long. Germline V gene sequence: CDR1 SGHVS, CDR2 FQNEAQ.

The chain uses TRBV7-8 and TRBJ1-2; TRBD1 matches at 7 bases. The sample consisted of peripheral blood. The TCR comes from a man aged 25-40 years with active or convalescent COVID-19. The CDR3 here is CASSLAMGGTVYGYTF. In DNA, the CDR3 is TGTGCCAGCAGCTTAGCAATGGGCGGGACAGTTTATGGCTACACCTTC.